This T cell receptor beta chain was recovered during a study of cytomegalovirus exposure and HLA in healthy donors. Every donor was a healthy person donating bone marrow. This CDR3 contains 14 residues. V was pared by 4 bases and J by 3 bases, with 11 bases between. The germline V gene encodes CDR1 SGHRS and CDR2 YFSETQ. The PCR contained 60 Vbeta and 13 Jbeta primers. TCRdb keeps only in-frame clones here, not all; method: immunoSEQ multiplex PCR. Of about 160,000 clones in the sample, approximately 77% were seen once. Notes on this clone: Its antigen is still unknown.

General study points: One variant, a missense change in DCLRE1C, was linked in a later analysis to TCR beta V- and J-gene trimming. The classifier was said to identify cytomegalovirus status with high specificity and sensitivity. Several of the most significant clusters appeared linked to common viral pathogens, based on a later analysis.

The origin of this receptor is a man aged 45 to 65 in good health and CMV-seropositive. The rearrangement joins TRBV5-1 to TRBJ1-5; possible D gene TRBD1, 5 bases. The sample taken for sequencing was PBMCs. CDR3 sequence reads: CASSTDSTNQPQHF. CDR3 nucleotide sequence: TGCGCCAGCAGCACCGACAGTACCAATCAGCCCCAGCATTTT. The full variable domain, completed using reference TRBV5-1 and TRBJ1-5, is KAGVTQTPRYLIKTRGQQVTLSCSPISGHRSVSWYQQTPGQGLQFLFEYFSETQRNKGNFPGRFSGRQFSNSRSEMNVSTLELGDSALYLCASSTDSTNQPQHFGDGTRLSIL.